The 15 T cell receptor beta chains given below trace back to one sample, sequenced in a study of radiotherapy plus CTLA-4 blockade in lung cancer. TCRdb keeps only in-frame clones here, not all; method: immunoSEQ multiplex PCR. This table holds 45,000 or so clones, roughly two thirds found once. Material: peripheral blood, obtained from a patient treated with radiotherapy plus ipilimumab. The receptor set was obtained from a human donor with non-small cell lung cancer who had a complete response to radiotherapy plus ipilimumab.

This clone was recorded a few times. The chain carries TRBV12-5 and TRBJ2-7; D uncertain. Per germline, CDR1 LGHNT and CDR2 FRNRAP. V lost 6 bases to trimming and J lost 2 bases, with 11 bases between them. CDR3 length: 13 residues. This CDR3 reads CASGLSEAYEQYF. The DNA of the CDR3 is TGTGCTAGTGGCCTGAGCGAAGCCTACGAGCAGTACTTC.

The rearrangement links TRBV5-6 to TRBJ1-1, with D possibly being TRBD1 (6 bases). V shed 0 bases and J shed 1 base, with 10 bases lying between them. Germline lookup yields CDR1 SGHDT and CDR2 YYEEEE. The CDR3 loop spans 15 amino acids. The DNA for the CDR3 is TGTGCCAGCAGCTTGGGGGTCAGGGGGAACACTGAAGCTTTCTTT. This codes for CASSLGVRGNTEAFF.

The chain combines TRBV7-8 with TRBJ2-5; 7 bases match TRBD1. The closer fit of TRBJ2-7 to the DNA end suggests the J call may be wrong. This CDR3 spans 15 amino acids. Germline CDR1 and CDR2: SGHVS and FQNEAQ. CDR3 amino acids: CASSYPGQPSYEQYF. CDR3 in DNA: TGTGCCAGCAGCTACCCGGGACAGCCCTCCTACGAGCAGTACTTC.

V gene TRBV6-1 combines with J gene TRBJ1-2; 9 bases are shared with TRBD1. Germline V gene lookup returns CDR1 MNHNS and CDR2 SASEGT. This CDR3 has 15 amino acids. Germline trimming cut 5 bases from V and 5 bases from J; bases unmatched to any gene: 9. The CDR3: CASSTGTGLPYGYTF. CDR3 sequence (DNA): TGTGCCAGCAGTACCGGGACAGGGTTACCTTATGGCTACACCTTC.

V usage is TRBV28 and J usage is TRBJ1-5; 10 nucleotides match TRBD1. The trim removed 3 bases at V and 4 bases at J, leaving 3 bases unmatched. The CDR3 sequence is 15 residues long. CDR1 and CDR2 from the germline V gene are MDHEN and SYDVKM. CDR3 residues: CASSFRGQGNQPQHF. CDR3 DNA sequence: TGTGCCAGCAGTTTTCGGGGACAGGGGAATCAGCCCCAGCATTTT.

V gene TRBV7-2 combines with J gene TRBJ1-1, with D uncertain. Trimming removed 1 base from V and 4 bases from J, with 13 bases in between. The CDR3 is made up of 15 amino acids. Per the germline V gene, CDR1 is SGHTA and CDR2 is FQGNSA. The CDR3 nucleotides read TGTGCCAGCAGCTTAGAACTCCTCCCGGGCACTGAAGCTTTCTTT. Its translation: CASSLELLPGTEAFF. The full variable domain, rest sourced from reference TRBV7-2 and TRBJ1-1, is GAGVSQSPSNKVTEKGKDVELRCDPISGHTALYWYRQSLGQGLEFLIYFQGNSAPDKSGLPSDRFSAERTGGSVSTLTIQRTQQEDSAVYLCASSLELLPGTEAFFGQGTRLTVV.

This clone was counted once. Other DNA variants within this sample encode the same CDR3. This chain joins TRBV18 and TRBJ2-7, with 7 bases that match TRBD1. V lost 6 bases and J lost 2; bases outside the gene matches: 7. The CDR3 is 14 amino acids. Germline V lookup: CDR1 KGHSH, CDR2 LQKENI. The DNA of the CDR3 is TGTGCCAGCTCCCCTAGACAGGGAACCTACGAGCAGTACTTC. Translating gives CASSPRQGTYEQYF.

In this sample, this clone turned up a few times. V usage is TRBV18 and J usage is TRBJ1-5; TRBD1 agrees at 7 bases. CDR1 is KGHSH and CDR2 is LQKENI in the germline V gene. The CDR3 spans 15 residues. J gave up 2 bases and V 3 bases, and 4 bases lay outside the gene matches. This chain's CDR3 is CASSPTGLGNQPQHF. CDR3 sequence (DNA): TGTGCCAGCTCACCGACAGGGCTGGGCAATCAGCCCCAGCATTTT.

V is TRBV6-1 and J is TRBJ2-5, with 11 nucleotides matching TRBD2. Germline values: CDR1 MNHNS, CDR2 SASEGT. The CDR3 extends over 14 amino acids. With 7 bases clipped from V and 7 bases from J, the junction kept 8 bases outside the gene matches. The CDR3 sequence: CASTGGGLAATQYF. In nucleotides, the CDR3 is TGTGCCAGCACCGGGGGGGGACTAGCGGCGACCCAGTACTTC.

This chain links TRBV4-1 with TRBJ2-3; the match to TRBD1 covers 10 bases. The V gene's germline CDR1 is MGHRA and CDR2 YSYEKL. The V segment lost 4 bases and the J segment 3 bases; nucleotides outside the gene matches: 7. The CDR3 length is 16 residues. Here the CDR3 DNA reads TGCGCCAGCAGCCCCACTCCGGGACAGGGGACAGATACGCAGTATTTT. As protein: CASSPTPGQGTDTQYF.

In nucleotides, the CDR3 is TGTGCCAGCAAAACGACATCTATGAACACTGAAGCTTTCTTT. Translating gives CASKTTSMNTEAFF. The V and J genes are TRBV6-5 and TRBJ1-1; D gene ambiguous. Per germline, CDR1 MNHEY and CDR2 SVGAGI. Trimming took 7 bases from V and 0 from J, leaving 12 bases between them. The CDR3 is made up of 14 amino acids.

The rearrangement joins TRBV27 to TRBJ2-2; the match to TRBD2 covers 9 bases. Looked up from germline, CDR1 is MNHEY and CDR2 is SMNVEV (reference sequence). This CDR3 is built from 15 residues. Unmatched junction bases numbered 6, after V lost 5 bases and J lost 5 bases. CDR3 sequence reads: CASSSGRPGTGELFF. In nucleotides, the CDR3 is TGTGCCAGCAGTAGCGGGAGGCCAGGGACCGGGGAGCTGTTTTTT.

The V and J genes are TRBV20-1 and TRBJ2-7; D remains unclear. Trimming removed 3 bases from V and 5 bases from J, with 5 bases in between. The V gene's germline CDR1 is DFQATT and CDR2 SNEGSKA (reference sequence). This CDR3 region has 10 residues. The CDR3 loop is CSASLNEQYF. The CDR3 DNA follows: TGCAGTGCTAGCCTTAACGAGCAGTACTTC.

CDR3 residues: CASSRASGTFSYEQYF. For the CDR3, the DNA is TGTGCCAGCAGTAGAGCTAGCGGGACATTCTCCTACGAGCAGTACTTC. This chain connects TRBV27 to TRBJ2-5; 9 bases fit TRBD2. The end of the DNA fits TRBJ2-7 better, so the J call may be wrong. Germline CDR1 MNHEY, CDR2 SMNVEV (reference sequence). This CDR3 region has 16 residues.

The chain is built from TRBV6-5 and TRBJ2-7; 8 nucleotides align to TRBD1. J lost 0 bases, V lost 6 bases, and 4 bases had no gene match. Germline V gives CDR1 MNHEY, CDR2 SVGAGI. This CDR3 has 14 residues. CDR3 sequence: CASSQDRVSYEQYF. Here the CDR3 DNA reads TGTGCCAGCAGCCAGGACAGGGTCTCCTACGAGCAGTACTTC.